The present T cell receptor (beta chain) was sequenced within a study of blood T cell repertoires in COVID-19. Overall study: Sample material is recorded as cDNA or gDNA derived from T cells, B-cell-depleted T cells, or PBMCs.

Germline V lookup: CDR1 MNHEY, CDR2 SMNVEV (reference sequence). J gave up 0 bases and V 6 bases, and 6 bases lay outside the gene matches. This CDR3 has 18 amino acids. In the authors' methods: Using reference gene primer amplification, nucleated cell counts were estimated. Clones were sequenced by immunoSEQ multiplex PCR, and TCRdb holds only the in-frame ones, with some missing. V and J calls and clone size are given by that table; D and trimming were obtained from the DNA. The repertoire includes about 330,000 clones, roughly 90% of them detected once, and 1% sits in the top ten. The study recruited people aged roughly 18 to 100 years across more than 20 US areas. Researchers sorted participants into cohorts using their self-reported clinical history.

This clonotype was obtained from a woman in her thirties who had recovered from COVID-19. Sequences were obtained from PBMCs or T cells enriched from blood (not recorded which). The chain is built from TRBV27 and TRBJ2-6; the match to TRBD2 covers 12 bases. CDR3 loop: CASRAGLAGFSGANVLTF. In nucleotides, the CDR3 is TGTGCCAGCAGAGCGGGACTAGCGGGCTTCTCTGGGGCCAACGTCCTGACTTTC.